The sequence of this T cell receptor (beta chain) was determined in a study of T cell repertoires in cytomegalovirus infection. Trimming removed 5 bases from V and 4 bases from J; junction bases left unmatched: 8. There are 15 residues in the CDR3. CDR1 SGHTA and CDR2 FQGNSA come from the germline V gene. TCRdb reprocessed the reads via MiXCR and lists one record per CDR3 protein. The sample has around 120,000 distinct CDR3 sequences; 20% to 30% are singletons. This clonotype was recorded at least ten times. Its antigen is unknown. The rearrangement links TRBV7-2 to TRBJ1-5, with 7 bases lining up with TRBD1. The sequenced sample consisted of PBMCs, sequenced either directly or after in vitro stimulation (not recorded which). This clonotype was obtained from a human donor in good health (CMV status not recorded). Some clones in this sample may be carry-over from other donors' samples. CDR3 coding DNA: TGTGCCAGCAGCCAATCGGGACAGCCTAATCAGCCCCAGCATTTT. Translation gives CASSQSGQPNQPQHF.